These T cell receptor beta chains were read from a single sample in a study of response to subunit inactivated influenza vaccine. One entry per CDR3 protein, called by TCRdb with MiXCR from the RT-PCR reads. The table has over 750,000 distinct CDR3 sequences, less than 25% seen once. Source: PBMCs from blood, taken approximately 5 days after vaccination. The receptor set was obtained from a man aged 50 or older who received an inactivated influenza vaccine. CDR3s include the opening cysteine and the closing phenylalanine or tryptophan. The D gene is left open where the match is weak. Size tells how often a clone was seen (once, few, many) or the class of an expanded clone, and some rows leave it out.

J gene	D gene	V gene	clone size	CDR3 DNA	CDR3 protein
TRBJ1-1	TRBD1	TRBV5-1	.	TGCGCCAGCAGCTTGGTCCAGGGGGTTGGGATCGGAACTGAAGCTTTCTTT	CASSLVQGVGIGTEAFF
TRBJ2-5	.	TRBV7-3	.	TGTGCCAGCATCTTATCGAGGCAAGAGACCCAGTACTTC	CASILSRQETQYF
TRBJ2-5	.	TRBV5-1	.	TGCGCCAGCAGCTTGGATGGCCAGGGAGGAGAGACCCAGTACTTC	CASSLDGQGGETQYF
TRBJ1-1	.	TRBV11-2	.	TGTGCCAGCAGGAAAACAGGCCAGCCTTTCTTT	CASRKTGQPFF
TRBJ2-6	.	TRBV5-1	few	TGCGCCAGCAGCTTGGGTCCGTCAGGGACCCCTGGGGCCAACGTCCTGACTTTC	CASSLGPSGTPGANVLTF
TRBJ2-2	.	TRBV3-1	few	TGTGCCAGCAGCCAAGTTGTCAGAAGCCAGACCGGGGAGCTGTTTTTT	CASSQVVRSQTGELFF
TRBJ2-7	.	TRBV6-5	.	TGTGCCAGCAGTCCCTACTCGGGGGAGCAGTACTTC	CASSPYSGEQYF
TRBJ1-1	TRBD1	TRBV5-1	few	TGCGCCAGCAGCTGGACGGGACAGCGGAACACTGAAGCTTTCTTT	CASSWTGQRNTEAFF
TRBJ2-1	.	TRBV21-1	.	TGTGCCAGCAGCAAAGGACTAGCGGGTCACACCAATGAGCAGTTCTTC	CASSKGLAGHTNEQFF
TRBJ2-1	.	TRBV7-5	many	.	CISVPEASLASGGNEQFF
TRBJ2-1	TRBD2	TRBV6-1	.	TGTGCCAGTGAGGTCGGGCGGGGGGGATACAATGAGCAGTTCTTC	CASEVGRGGYNEQFF
TRBJ2-6	.	TRBV29-1	many	TGCAGCGTTGGGGTTGGTGGGGCCAACGTCCTGACTTTC	CSVGVGGANVLTF
TRBJ2-1	.	TRBV5-6	few	TGTGCCAGCAGCTCCCTAAATGGGTGGGGGCTCTACAATGAGCAGTTCTTC	CASSSLNGWGLYNEQFF
TRBJ1-1	.	TRBV12-3/TRBV12-4	.	TGTGCCAGCAGTTTTAGGACGATGAACACTGAAGCTTTCTTT	CASSFRTMNTEAFF
TRBJ2-5	.	TRBV7-2	.	TGTGCCAGCAGCTTAGGGGACCCCCAGGGGACCCAGTACTTC	CASSLGDPQGTQYF
TRBJ2-7	.	TRBV20-1	few	TGCAGTGCTAGAGATTCCAGGGGTCGTCCCTACGAGCAGTACTTC	CSARDSRGRPYEQYF
TRBJ2-7	.	TRBV10-3	.	TGTGCCATCGCCCCAGACAGGTCGCCCTACGAGCAGTACTTC	CAIAPDRSPYEQYF
TRBJ2-1	.	TRBV5-1	few	TGCGCCAGCAGCTTGAACAGGGCCAGATACAATGAGCAGTTCTTC	CASSLNRARYNEQFF
TRBJ1-2	TRBD1	TRBV7-9	.	TGTGCCAGCAGCAGGGGGACAGATGGGTACTATGGCTACACCTTC	CASSRGTDGYYGYTF
TRBJ2-3	.	TRBV20-1	few	TGCAGTGCTACTTCCAGGGGTAGTACAGATACGCAGTATTTT	CSATSRGSTDTQYF
TRBJ2-1	.	TRBV4-1	.	TGCGCCAGCAGCACCTTAACTAGCTTGCCCTATGAGCAGTTCTTC	CASSTLTSLPYEQFF
TRBJ2-7	.	TRBV20-1	few	TGCAGTGCTAGTTCTCCCTGGGGCTACGAGCAGTACTTC	CSASSPWGYEQYF
TRBJ2-1	TRBD1	TRBV7-9	.	TGTGCCAGCAGCGGACAGGGTACTTGGTCCTACAATGAGCAGTTCTTC	CASSGQGTWSYNEQFF
TRBJ2-5	.	TRBV20-1	few	TGCAGTGCTAGAGATCTTCGGGAGACCCAGTACTTC	CSARDLRETQYF
TRBJ1-3	.	TRBV9	.	TGTGCCAGCAGCGACCGGGACGCAGGAAACACCATATATTTT	CASSDRDAGNTIYF
TRBJ2-1	.	TRBV20-1	.	TGCAGTGCTCCTCCATACAATGAGCAGTTCTTC	CSAPPYNEQFF
TRBJ2-5	.	TRBV7-9	.	TGTGCCAGCAGCTTAAGTCCACATACGGAGACCCAGTACTTC	CASSLSPHTETQYF
TRBJ2-3	TRBD1	TRBV19	once	TGTGCCAGTATGAAGAGAACAGGGGAAGGAGATACGCAGTATTTT	CASMKRTGEGDTQYF
TRBJ1-1	TRBD1	TRBV29-1	many	TGCAGCGTGGGACAGGGATACACTGAAGCTTTCTTT	CSVGQGYTEAFF
TRBJ1-4	.	TRBV23-1	.	TGCGCCAGCAGTCAATCAGGACCCTGGTTCGAATCTAATGAAAAACTGTTTTTT	CASSQSGPWFESNEKLFF
TRBJ2-1	.	TRBV6-5	few	TGTGCCAGCAGTATCTCGGGGGGCCATAGCAATGAGCAGTTCTTC	CASSISGGHSNEQFF
TRBJ2-1	TRBD2	TRBV24-1	.	TGTGCCACCAGTGACATGACTAGCGGGAGGGCCCATGAGCAGTTCTTC	CATSDMTSGRAHEQFF
TRBJ2-3	.	TRBV6-2/TRBV6-3	many	TGTGCCAGCAGCGACCCATACACAGATACGCAGTATTTT	CASSDPYTDTQYF
TRBJ2-7	TRBD1	TRBV7-2	.	TGTGCCAGCAGCTTCAGGGGGCGCGAGCAGTACTTC	CASSFRGREQYF
TRBJ1-6	TRBD1	TRBV6-2/TRBV6-3	.	TGTGCCAGCACGGACAGGGGTGGTTCACCCCTCCACTTT	CASTDRGGSPLHF
TRBJ2-1	.	TRBV5-1	.	TGCGCCAGCAGCTTTAAGCGGCCTGAGGATGAGCAGTTCTTC	CASSFKRPEDEQFF
TRBJ2-7	.	TRBV6-5	.	TGTGCCAGCAGTTACTCGATTTCTGTCCCCTACGAGCAGTACTTC	CASSYSISVPYEQYF
TRBJ2-7	TRBD1	TRBV7-2	.	TGTGCCAGCAGCTTAGGAGGACAGGGTACCCATCCCTACGAGCAGTACTTC	CASSLGGQGTHPYEQYF
TRBJ1-2	TRBD1	TRBV9	many	TGTGCCAGCAGCGTAGATGGAGGGGGCAACTATGGCTACACCTTC	CASSVDGGGNYGYTF
TRBJ1-2	.	TRBV25-1	few	TGTGCCAGCAGTCCCCATCTCGCCGGTATGGGGGCGTTTAGGACATTCGCTTATGGCTACACCTTC	CASSPHLAGMGAFRTFAYGYTF
TRBJ2-2	.	TRBV10-3	.	TGTGCCATCAGTGACCGACGCATGTGGAACACCGGGGAGCTGTTTTTT	CAISDRRMWNTGELFF
TRBJ2-7	TRBD2	TRBV5-1	once	TGCGCCAGCAGCTTACTAGCGGGAGAGTCCTACGAGCAGTACTTC	CASSLLAGESYEQYF
TRBJ2-1	TRBD1	TRBV7-9	few	TGTGCCTGGCCCCGGACAGGTGTAAATGAGCAGTTCTTC	CAWPRTGVNEQFF
TRBJ2-1	TRBD2	TRBV4-2	few	TGTGCCAGCAGCCAAGGGGCTAGCGGGGCCTACAATGAGCAGTTCTTC	CASSQGASGAYNEQFF
TRBJ1-2	TRBD1	TRBV4-2	few	TGTGCCAGCAGCGGCGGGGACAGCGCAGACTATGGCTACACCTTC	CASSGGDSADYGYTF
TRBJ2-7	TRBD1	TRBV29-1	few	TGCAGCGTCCCAAAAGGACAGGGGAGGCCCTACGAGCAGTACTTC	CSVPKGQGRPYEQYF
TRBJ1-4	.	TRBV5-5	few	TGTGCCAGCAGCTTGCGGTGGGGGAATGAAAAACTGTTTTTT	CASSLRWGNEKLFF
TRBJ2-7	.	TRBV5-5	few	TGTGCCAGCAGCTTGCGCGACACAGGGTCCGCGAGCTCCTACGAGCAGTACTTC	CASSLRDTGSASSYEQYF
TRBJ2-2	TRBD1	TRBV7-9	few	TGTGCCAGTGGACAGGTTTGGAACACCGGGGAGCTGTTTTTT	CASGQVWNTGELFF
TRBJ2-3	.	TRBV5-1	many	TGCGCCAGCAGCTTTCTGGGGGAGGTCGCAGATACGCAGTATTTT	CASSFLGEVADTQYF
TRBJ2-5	.	TRBV6-2/TRBV6-3	.	TGTGCCACCAGTTATAGATACGAAGAGCGAGAAAGGGGGACCCAGTACTTC	CATSYRYEERERGTQYF